The 26 T cell receptor beta chains given below trace back to one sample, sequenced in a study of control samples from healthy donors and cancer patients. Method: immunoSEQ multiplex PCR; TCRdb's copy keeps in-frame clones and lacks some. The data contain around 93,000 clones, around 88% of them singletons. The sequenced sample consisted of blood. Receptors were obtained from a man aged 30 to 45 in good health.

This clone has more than one count but fewer than ten. V is TRBV11-3 and J is TRBJ2-7, with TRBD1 matching over 7 bases. The CDR3 extends over 13 amino acids. Germline V lookup: CDR1 SGHNT, CDR2 YENEEA. V was pared by 5 bases and J by 3 bases, with 4 bases of the junction left unmatched. As DNA, the CDR3 is TGTGCCAGCAGCCGGGGACAGAACTACGAGCAGTACTTC. Residues: CASSRGQNYEQYF.

Points on this clone: Sequence at one end of the junction differs from germline and may be a read error. CDR3 nucleotide sequence: TGCGCCAGCAGATTGGGACAGCGGAACACTGAAGCTTTCTTT. This encodes CASRLGQRNTEAFF. The chain carries TRBV5-1 and TRBJ1-1; TRBD1 aligns across 7 bases. The CDR3 runs to 14 residues. CDR1 SGHRS and CDR2 YFSETQ come from the germline V gene.

This chain uses TRBV6-1 with TRBJ1-5; no firm D call. CDR1 MNHNS and CDR2 SASEGT come from the germline V gene. The CDR3 is 14 amino acids. Trimming left V 3 bases short and J 0 bases short, with 6 bases between. This chain's CDR3 is CASSDRVSNQPQHF. CDR3 DNA: TGTGCCAGCAGTGACCGGGTTAGCAATCAGCCCCAGCATTTT.

The count of this clone is one. The CDR3 nucleotides are TGCGCCAGCAGCTTGGGCCCCGGCCTGGGCACCGGGGAGCTGTTTTTT. This encodes CASSLGPGLGTGELFF. The J gene is TRBJ2-2, the V gene TRBV5-1; D is unresolved. Per germline, CDR1 SGHRS and CDR2 YFSETQ. Trimming left V 0 bases short and J 4 bases short, with 13 bases between. This CDR3 has 16 amino acids.

Only a few counts were recorded for this clone. This chain uses TRBV29-1 with TRBJ1-3; D is uncertain. This CDR3 is 13 amino acids long. The V end lost 7 bases, the J end lost 0 bases, and 10 bases lay between the germline ends. Germline assignment: CDR1 SQVTM and CDR2 ANQGSEA. The CDR3 spells CSAMTLSGNTIYF. The CDR3 DNA is TGCAGCGCGATGACACTCTCTGGAAACACCATATATTTT.

The rearrangement uses TRBV6-1 and TRBJ2-4, with D perhaps matching TRBD1 or TRBD2 (6 bases each). Deletions cut 4 bases from V and 0 bases from J, with 25 bases between. Germline V CDR1 and CDR2: MNHNS, SASEGT. This CDR3 region has 20 residues. For the CDR3, the DNA is TGTGCCAGCAGTGCCCTACTCCCGTTCGAAAGGGGGGTAGCCAAAAACATTCAGTACTTC. Its protein is CASSALLPFERGVAKNIQYF.

This rearrangement joins TRBV2 to TRBJ1-2; maybe TRBD1 (6 bases). Germline V gene data show CDR1 as SNHLY and CDR2 as FYNNEI. The CDR3 consists of 14 residues. V was cut by 5 bases and J by 8 bases, with 18 bases left in between. CDR3: CASSREQGSRGYTF. CDR3 bases: TGTGCCAGCAGTCGAGAACAGGGATCTCGGGGCTACACCTTC.

This sequence joins TRBV28 and TRBJ2-5; D unresolved. Germline CDR1 reads MDHEN; CDR2 reads SYDVKM. Trimming removed 6 bases from V and 3 bases from J, with 14 bases in between. The CDR3 spans 14 residues. CDR3 in DNA: TGTGCCAGCAGCTACATTCAGAGAAAAGAGACCCAGTACTTC. Its translation is CASSYIQRKETQYF.

This chain links TRBV19 with TRBJ1-5; 9 bases are shared with TRBD1. Per germline, CDR1 LNHDA and CDR2 SQIVND (reference sequence). The CDR3 consists of 16 residues. The ends lost 6 bases at V and 2 bases at J; junction bases unmatched: 8. The CDR3 region has the DNA TGTGCCAGTAGCTGGACAGGGGTAAGCGGCAATCAGCCCCAGCATTTT. Its translation is CASSWTGVSGNQPQHF.

This chain connects TRBV6-2 or TRBV6-3 to TRBJ2-1; 9 bases are shared with TRBD1. V lost 4 bases to trimming and J lost 7 bases; unmatched junction nucleotides: 8. Germline loops: CDR1 MNHEY, CDR2 SVGEGT. The CDR3 is 15 amino acids. CDR3 sequence reads: CASSSSGTGSNEQFF. As DNA, the CDR3 is TGTGCCAGCAGTTCCTCCGGGACAGGGAGTAATGAGCAGTTCTTC.

This clone showed up just a few times. The rearrangement joins TRBV9 to TRBJ2-2, with D maybe TRBD2 (7 bases). Trimming took off 4 bases at V and 4 bases at J, with 17 bases between the two ends. The CDR3 is 16 amino acids. The germline CDR1 and CDR2 sequences are SGDLS and YYNGEE. CDR3 DNA sequence: TGTGCCAGCAGCCCCCGGGGGGCCGCGAGCACCGGGGAGCTGTTTTTT. It translates to CASSPRGAASTGELFF.

The chain combines TRBV10-3 with TRBJ1-5, with a weak D call TRBD1 (6 bases). Per germline, CDR1 ENHRY and CDR2 SYGVKD. The CDR3 length is 14 residues. Trimming removed 6 bases at V and 5 bases at J, with 14 bases between. CDR3 coding DNA: TGTGCCATCAGCCCCGGACAGAGCTATCAGCCCCAGCATTTT. Protein: CAISPGQSYQPQHF.

J is TRBJ2-7 and V is TRBV10-3, with D uncertain. V was cut by 2 bases and J by 0 bases, with 8 bases left in between. The CDR3 totals 14 residues. From germline, CDR1 is ENHRY and CDR2 SYGVKD. CDR3 sequence reads: CAISEAASSYEQYF. CDR3 in DNA: TGTGCCATCAGTGAGGCGGCGAGCTCCTACGAGCAGTACTTC.

This chain connects TRBV18 to TRBJ2-7; 10 bases align to TRBD1. This CDR3 spans 15 amino acids. V was pared by 5 bases and J by 2 bases, with 6 bases of the junction left unmatched. Germline CDR1 reads KGHSH; CDR2 reads LQKENI. CDR3 loop: CASSSGQGGTYEQYF. In DNA form, the CDR3 reads TGTGCCAGCTCATCAGGACAGGGGGGGACCTACGAGCAGTACTTC.

The chain uses TRBV7-9 and TRBJ2-7, with 11 bases that match TRBD2. The CDR3 totals 16 residues. Trimming took 5 bases from V and 0 from J; bases not matched to a gene: 6. Germline V gene sequence: CDR1 SEHNR, CDR2 FQNEAQ (reference sequence). CDR3 sequence: CASSLNSGRASYEQYF. CDR3 nucleotides: TGTGCCAGCAGCCTTAATAGCGGGAGGGCCTCCTACGAGCAGTACTTC.

The chain employs TRBV19 and TRBJ2-1, with 9 bases matching TRBD2. With V trimmed by 3 bases and J by 8 bases, 17 bases remained unmatched. There are 18 residues in the CDR3. The germline gives CDR1 LNHDA, CDR2 SQIVND (reference sequence). Here the CDR3 reads CASSMASGAFYTMHEQFF. CDR3 DNA: TGTGCCAGTAGTATGGCTAGCGGGGCCTTCTACACAATGCATGAGCAGTTCTTC.

About this clone itself: The sample holds other DNA sequences that translate to the same CDR3. As DNA, the CDR3 is TGTGCCAGCAACCCGGGACTAGGCACAGATACGCAGTATTTT. Its protein is CASNPGLGTDTQYF. The chain recombines TRBV6-5 with TRBJ2-3; 8 nucleotides line up with TRBD2. With V trimmed by 7 bases and J by 1 base, 4 bases remained unmatched. CDR1 MNHEY and CDR2 SVGAGI come from the germline V gene. The length of the CDR3 is 14 residues.

V is TRBV27 and J is TRBJ2-7, with 10 positions matching TRBD2. The CDR3 sequence is 13 residues long. With 2 bases clipped from V and 10 bases from J, the junction kept 5 bases outside the gene matches. The germline V gene has CDR1 MNHEY and CDR2 SMNVEV (reference sequence). CDR3 loop: CASSLGASGSQYF. CDR3 in DNA: TGTGCCAGCAGTTTAGGCGCTAGCGGGAGCCAGTACTTC.

V and J are TRBV2 and TRBJ2-7, with 9 bases that match TRBD1. The CDR3 has 14 amino acids. J lost 0 bases, V lost 4 bases, and 1 base had no gene match. Germline CDR1 reads SNHLY; CDR2 reads FYNNEI. The DNA of the CDR3 is TGTGCCAGCAGTGGGGACAGGGTCTCCTACGAGCAGTACTTC. This sequence encodes CASSGDRVSYEQYF.

J is TRBJ2-3 and V is TRBV6-4; possibly TRBD2 for D (6 bases). Germline V lookup: CDR1 MRHNA, CDR2 SNTAGT. V was pared by 0 bases and J by 1 base, with 11 bases between. The CDR3 runs 16 residues. CDR3 amino acids: CASSDSGGAGTDTQYF. CDR3 nucleotides: TGTGCCAGCAGTGACTCAGGAGGGGCGGGCACAGATACGCAGTATTTT.

V and J are TRBV4-2 and TRBJ1-4; a weak D match, TRBD1 (6 bases). Germline V gene data show CDR1 as LGHNA and CDR2 as YNFKEQ. Deletions cut 8 bases from V and 7 bases from J, with 14 bases between. The length of the CDR3 is 13 residues. The CDR3 sequence: CASGGLGIEKLFF. CDR3 nucleotides: TGTGCCAGCGGGGGGCTGGGGATTGAAAAACTGTTTTTT.

J is TRBJ1-1 and V is TRBV6-5, with a possible D match to TRBD1 (6 bases). Germline loops: CDR1 MNHEY, CDR2 SVGAGI. The V and J ends lost 8 bases and 5 bases respectively, with 15 bases between them. The CDR3 totals 13 residues. The CDR3 bases are TGTGCCAGCGGCCAGGGGCGAAGGACTGAAGCTTTCTTT. This gives the protein CASGQGRRTEAFF.

This chain joins TRBV7-9 and TRBJ2-3; 12 positions match TRBD2. The CDR3 has 16 residues. V lost 5 bases to trimming and J lost 4 bases; unmatched junction nucleotides: 7. The V gene's germline CDR1 is SEHNR and CDR2 FQNEAQ (reference sequence). CDR3 sequence reads: CASSPASGRAADTQYF. The CDR3, as DNA: TGTGCCAGCAGCCCGGCTAGCGGGAGGGCCGCAGATACGCAGTATTTT.

The chain employs TRBV29-1 and TRBJ2-5; D may be TRBD1 or TRBD2 (5 bases each). CDR1 is SQVTM, CDR2 ANQGSEA, per germline. V was cut by 2 bases and J by 0 bases, with 13 bases left in between. The CDR3 spans 15 residues. The CDR3 loop reads CSVETGWGYQETQYF. The CDR3 bases are TGCAGCGTTGAAACAGGTTGGGGGTACCAAGAGACCCAGTACTTC.

CDR3 protein: CAWSEGINYGYTF. CDR3 nucleotides: TGTGCCTGGAGTGAGGGTATTAACTATGGCTACACCTTC. This chain links TRBV30 with TRBJ1-2; D is undetermined. The CDR3 totals 13 residues. V lost 1 base to trimming and J lost 1 base, with 7 bases between them. Per the germline V gene, CDR1 is GTSNPN and CDR2 is SVGIG (reference sequence).

The chain couples TRBV27 to TRBJ2-2, with unresolved D. CDR1 is MNHEY and CDR2 is SMNVEV in the germline V gene (reference sequence). The CDR3 extends over 13 amino acids. V shed 4 bases and J shed 4 bases, with 7 bases lying between them. The CDR3 here is CASSSRRTGELFF. The CDR3 bases are TGTGCCAGCAGTTCCCGGCGCACCGGGGAGCTGTTTTTT.